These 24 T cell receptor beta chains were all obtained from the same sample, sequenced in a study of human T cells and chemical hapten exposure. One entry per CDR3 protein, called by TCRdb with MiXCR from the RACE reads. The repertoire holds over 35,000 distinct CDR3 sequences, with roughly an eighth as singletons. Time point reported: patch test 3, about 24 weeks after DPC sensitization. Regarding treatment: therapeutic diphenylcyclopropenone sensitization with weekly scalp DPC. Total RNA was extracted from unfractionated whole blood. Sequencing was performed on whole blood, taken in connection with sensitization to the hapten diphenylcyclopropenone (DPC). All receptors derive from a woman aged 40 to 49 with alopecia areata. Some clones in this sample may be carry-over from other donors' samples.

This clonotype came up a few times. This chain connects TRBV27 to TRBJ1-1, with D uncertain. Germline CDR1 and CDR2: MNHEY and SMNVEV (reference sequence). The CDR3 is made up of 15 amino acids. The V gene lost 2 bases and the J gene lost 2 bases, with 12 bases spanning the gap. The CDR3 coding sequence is TGTGCCAGCAGTTTAGGAGGGAACCTTAACACTGAAGCTTTCTTT. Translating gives CASSLGGNLNTEAFF.

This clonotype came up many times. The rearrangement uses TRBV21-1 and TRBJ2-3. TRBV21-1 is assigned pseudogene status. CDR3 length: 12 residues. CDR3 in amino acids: CASSKRPDTQYF. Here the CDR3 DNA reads TGTGCCAGCAGCAAACGTCCGGATACGCAGTATTTT.

CDR3 protein: CASSLVGLGQPQHF. CDR3 in DNA: TGTGCCAGCAGCTTAGTTGGGCTGGGTCAGCCCCAGCATTTT. The V call is TRBV7-8, the J call TRBJ1-5; D is unresolved. With 1 base removed from V and 6 bases from J, the gap between germline ends came to 10 bases. From germline, CDR1 is SGHVS and CDR2 FQNEAQ. The CDR3 contains 14 residues.

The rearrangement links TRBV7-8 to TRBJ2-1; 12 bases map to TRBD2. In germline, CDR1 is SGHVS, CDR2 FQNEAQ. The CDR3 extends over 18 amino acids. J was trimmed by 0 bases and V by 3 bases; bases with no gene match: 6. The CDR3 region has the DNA TGTGCCAGCAGCTTCTCACGGACTAGCGGGGACTCCTACAATGAGCAGTTCTTC. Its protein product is CASSFSRTSGDSYNEQFF.

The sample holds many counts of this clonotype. CDR3 bases: TGTGCTAGTGGTTTGGCTTCGACAGTGTCTGGCTACACCTTC. This encodes CASGLASTVSGYTF. The J gene is TRBJ1-2, the V gene TRBV12-5; D might be TRBD1 (5 bases). CDR3 length equals 14 residues. Germline lookup yields CDR1 LGHNT and CDR2 FRNRAP. Trimming stripped 1 base from V and 7 bases from J, with 13 bases between.

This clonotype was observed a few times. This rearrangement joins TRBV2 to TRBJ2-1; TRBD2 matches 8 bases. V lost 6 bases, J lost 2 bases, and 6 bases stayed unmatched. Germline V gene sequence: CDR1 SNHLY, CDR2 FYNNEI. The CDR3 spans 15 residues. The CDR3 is CASRIAGGPYNEQFF. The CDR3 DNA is TGTGCCAGCAGAATTGCGGGGGGCCCCTACAATGAGCAGTTCTTC.

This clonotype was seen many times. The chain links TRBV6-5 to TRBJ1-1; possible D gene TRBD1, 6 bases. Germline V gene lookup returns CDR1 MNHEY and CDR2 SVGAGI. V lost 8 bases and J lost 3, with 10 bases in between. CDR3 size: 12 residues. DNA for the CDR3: TGTGCCAGCGGCCCAGGGGACACTGAAGCTTTCTTT. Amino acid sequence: CASGPGDTEAFF.

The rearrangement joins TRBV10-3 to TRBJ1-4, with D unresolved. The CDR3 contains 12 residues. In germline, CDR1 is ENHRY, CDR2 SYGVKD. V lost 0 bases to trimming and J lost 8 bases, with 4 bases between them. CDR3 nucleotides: TGTGCCATCAGTGAGTCGAGGGAAAAACTGTTTTTT. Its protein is CAISESREKLFF.

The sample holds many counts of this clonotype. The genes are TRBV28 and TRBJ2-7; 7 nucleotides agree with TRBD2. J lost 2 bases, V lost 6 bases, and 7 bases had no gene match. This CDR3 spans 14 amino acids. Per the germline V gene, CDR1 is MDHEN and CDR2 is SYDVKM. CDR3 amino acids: CASSRGRGPYEQYF. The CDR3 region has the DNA TGTGCCAGCAGCCGGGGGAGGGGACCCTACGAGCAGTACTTC. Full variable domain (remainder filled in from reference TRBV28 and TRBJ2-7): DVKVTQSSRYLVKRTGEKVFLECVQDMDHENMFWYRQDPGLGLRLIYFSYDVKMKEKGDIPEGYSVSREKKERFSLILESASTNQTSMYLCASSRGRGPYEQYFGPGTRLTVT.

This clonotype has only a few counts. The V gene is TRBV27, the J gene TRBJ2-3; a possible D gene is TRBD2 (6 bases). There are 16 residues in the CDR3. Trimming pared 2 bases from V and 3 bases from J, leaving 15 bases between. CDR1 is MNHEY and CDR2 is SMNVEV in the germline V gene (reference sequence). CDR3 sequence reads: CASSLTPGSRTDTQYF. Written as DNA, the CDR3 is TGTGCCAGCAGTTTAACCCCCGGGAGTAGGACAGATACGCAGTATTTT.

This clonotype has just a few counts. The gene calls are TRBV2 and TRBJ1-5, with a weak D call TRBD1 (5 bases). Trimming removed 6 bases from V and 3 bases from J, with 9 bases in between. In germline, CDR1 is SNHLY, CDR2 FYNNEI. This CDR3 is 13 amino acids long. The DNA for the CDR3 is TGTGCCAGCAGGGTGGGGCTCAATCAGCCCCAGCATTTT. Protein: CASRVGLNQPQHF. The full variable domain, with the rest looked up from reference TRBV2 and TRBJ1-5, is EPEVTQTPSHQVTQMGQEVILRCVPISNHLYFYWYRQILGQKVEFLVSFYNNEISEKSEIFDDQFSVERPDGSNFTLKIRSTKLEDSAMYFCASRVGLNQPQHFGDGTRLSIL.

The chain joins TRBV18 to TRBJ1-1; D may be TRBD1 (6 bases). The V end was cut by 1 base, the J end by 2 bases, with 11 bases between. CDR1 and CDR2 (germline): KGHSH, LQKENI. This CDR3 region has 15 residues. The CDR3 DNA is TGTGCCAGCTCACCACTTAACAGGGTTAACACTGAAGCTTTCTTT. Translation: CASSPLNRVNTEAFF.

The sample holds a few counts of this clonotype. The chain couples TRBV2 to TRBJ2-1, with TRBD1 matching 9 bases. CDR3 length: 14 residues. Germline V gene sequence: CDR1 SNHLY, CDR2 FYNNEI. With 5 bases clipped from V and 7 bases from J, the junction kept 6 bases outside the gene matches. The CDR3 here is CASSPDRGWNEQFF. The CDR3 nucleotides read TGTGCCAGCAGTCCCGACAGGGGGTGGAATGAGCAGTTCTTC.

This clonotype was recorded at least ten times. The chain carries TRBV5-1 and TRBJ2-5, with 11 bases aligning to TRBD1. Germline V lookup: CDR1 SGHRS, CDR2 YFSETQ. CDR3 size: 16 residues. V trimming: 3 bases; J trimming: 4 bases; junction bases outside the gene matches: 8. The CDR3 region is CASSSNGQGAGETQYF. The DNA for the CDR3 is TGCGCCAGCAGCTCGAACGGACAGGGGGCAGGAGAGACCCAGTACTTC.

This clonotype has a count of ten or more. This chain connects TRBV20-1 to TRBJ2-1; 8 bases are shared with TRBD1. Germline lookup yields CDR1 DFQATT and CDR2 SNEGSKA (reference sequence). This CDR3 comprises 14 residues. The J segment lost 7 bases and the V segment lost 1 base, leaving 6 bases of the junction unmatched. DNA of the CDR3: TGCAGTGCTAGAGGCAGGGGGCCGTGGAATGAGCAGTTCTTC. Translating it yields CSARGRGPWNEQFF.

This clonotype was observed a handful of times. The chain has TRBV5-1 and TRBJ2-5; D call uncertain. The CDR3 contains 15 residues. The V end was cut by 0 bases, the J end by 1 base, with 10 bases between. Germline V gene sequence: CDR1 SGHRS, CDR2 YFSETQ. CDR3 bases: TGCGCCAGCAGCTTGGAGGCTGCCTCCCAAGAGACCCAGTACTTC. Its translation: CASSLEAASQETQYF.

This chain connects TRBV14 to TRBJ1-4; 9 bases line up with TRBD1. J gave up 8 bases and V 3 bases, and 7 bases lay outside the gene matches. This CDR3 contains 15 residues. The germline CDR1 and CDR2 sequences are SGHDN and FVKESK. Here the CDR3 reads CASSQKQGAGEKLFF. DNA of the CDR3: TGTGCCAGCAGCCAGAAACAGGGGGCCGGCGAAAAACTGTTTTTT.

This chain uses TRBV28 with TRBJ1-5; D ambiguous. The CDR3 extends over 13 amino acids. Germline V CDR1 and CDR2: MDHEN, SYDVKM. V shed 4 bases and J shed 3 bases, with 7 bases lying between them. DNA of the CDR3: TGTGCCAGCAGTTCCGGCCCCAATCAGCCCCAGCATTTT. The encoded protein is CASSSGPNQPQHF.

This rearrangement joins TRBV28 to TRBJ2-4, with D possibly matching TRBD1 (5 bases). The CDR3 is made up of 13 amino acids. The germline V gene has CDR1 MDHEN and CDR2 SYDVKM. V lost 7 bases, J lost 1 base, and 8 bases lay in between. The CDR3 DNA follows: TGTGCCAGCATTGGGGCGGCCAAAAACATTCAGTACTTC. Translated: CASIGAAKNIQYF. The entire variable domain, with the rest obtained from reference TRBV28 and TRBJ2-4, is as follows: DVKVTQSSRYLVKRTGEKVFLECVQDMDHENMFWYRQDPGLGLRLIYFSYDVKMKEKGDIPEGYSVSREKKERFSLILESASTNQTSMYLCASIGAAKNIQYFGAGTRLSVL.

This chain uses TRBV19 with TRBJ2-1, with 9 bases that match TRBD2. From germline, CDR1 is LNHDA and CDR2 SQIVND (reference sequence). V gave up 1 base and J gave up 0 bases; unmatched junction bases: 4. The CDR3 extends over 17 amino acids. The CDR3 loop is CASSIVAGASSYNEQFF. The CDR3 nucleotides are TGTGCCAGTAGTATAGTAGCGGGAGCCTCCTCCTACAATGAGCAGTTCTTC.

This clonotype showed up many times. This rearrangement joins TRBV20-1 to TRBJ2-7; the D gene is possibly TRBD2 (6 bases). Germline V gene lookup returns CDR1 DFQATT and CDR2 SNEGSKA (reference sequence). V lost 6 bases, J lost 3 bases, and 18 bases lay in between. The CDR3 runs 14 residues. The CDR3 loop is CSALISGNRYEQYF. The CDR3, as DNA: TGCAGTGCCCTTATTAGCGGTAATCGCTACGAGCAGTACTTC.

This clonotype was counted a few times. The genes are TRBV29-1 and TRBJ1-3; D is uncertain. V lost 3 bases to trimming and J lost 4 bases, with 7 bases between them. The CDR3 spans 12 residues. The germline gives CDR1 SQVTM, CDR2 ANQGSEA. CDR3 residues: CSVDLAGNTIYF. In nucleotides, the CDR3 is TGCAGCGTTGATCTGGCAGGAAACACCATATATTTT.

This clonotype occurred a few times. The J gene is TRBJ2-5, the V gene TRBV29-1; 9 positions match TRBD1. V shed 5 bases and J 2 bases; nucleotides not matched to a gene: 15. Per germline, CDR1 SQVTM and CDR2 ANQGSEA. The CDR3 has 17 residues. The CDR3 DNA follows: TGCAGCGTTCTTCCCCCTCGGACAGGGGCTGCACAAGAGACCCAGTACTTC. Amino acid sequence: CSVLPPRTGAAQETQYF.

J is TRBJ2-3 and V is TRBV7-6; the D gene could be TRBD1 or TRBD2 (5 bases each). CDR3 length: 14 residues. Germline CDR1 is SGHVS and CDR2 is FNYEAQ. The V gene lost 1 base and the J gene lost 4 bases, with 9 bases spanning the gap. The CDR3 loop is CASSLVGVSDTQYF. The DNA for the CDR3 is TGTGCCAGCAGCTTAGTGGGGGTGTCAGATACGCAGTATTTT.